This T cell receptor beta chain was observed in a study of blood T cell repertoires in COVID-19. Recruited during active infection, patients (from Seattle) were subsequently followed longitudinally. Under the authors' procedure: Reference gene primer amplification gave nucleated cell count estimates. TCRdb keeps only in-frame clones here, not all; method: immunoSEQ multiplex PCR. Clone size and V and J calls were adopted from that table, with D and trimming inferred from the DNA. Here the sample spans about 180,000 clones, 80% to 85% being singletons. CDR3 length: 12 residues. The V and J ends lost 2 bases and 3 bases respectively, with 5 bases between them. CDR1 is MDHEN and CDR2 is SYDVKM in the germline V gene.

The chain employs TRBV28 and TRBJ2-7; unclear D gene. The sequence came from an elderly woman with COVID-19, enrolled during active disease. The source material was peripheral blood. This CDR3 is CASSLVRYEQYF. The CDR3 bases are TGTGCCAGCAGTTTAGTCCGCTACGAGCAGTACTTC.